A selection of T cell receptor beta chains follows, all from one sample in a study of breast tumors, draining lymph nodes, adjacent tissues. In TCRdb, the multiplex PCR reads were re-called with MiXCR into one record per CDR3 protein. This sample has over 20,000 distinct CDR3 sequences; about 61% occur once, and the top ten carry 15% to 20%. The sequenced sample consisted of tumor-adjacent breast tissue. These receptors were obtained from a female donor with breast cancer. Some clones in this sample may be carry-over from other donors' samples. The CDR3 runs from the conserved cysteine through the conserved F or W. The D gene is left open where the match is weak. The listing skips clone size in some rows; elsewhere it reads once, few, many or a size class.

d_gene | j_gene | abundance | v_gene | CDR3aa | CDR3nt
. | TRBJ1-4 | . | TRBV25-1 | CASSEKLGPGVEKLFF | TGTGCCAGCAGTGAAAAGCTAGGCCCAGGAGTTGAAAAACTGTTTTTT
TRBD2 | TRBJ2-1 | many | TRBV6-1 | CASSLLGLGRDEQFF | TGTGCCAGCAGTCTTCTTGGACTAGGTCGGGATGAGCAGTTCTTC
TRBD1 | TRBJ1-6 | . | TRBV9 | CASSATGQDRSPLHF | TGTGCCAGCAGCGCTACGGGACAGGACAGATCACCCCTCCACTTT
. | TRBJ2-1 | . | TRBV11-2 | CASSLGAPGAYNEQFF | TGTGCCAGCAGCCTGGGAGCCCCGGGAGCCTACAATGAGCAGTTCTTC
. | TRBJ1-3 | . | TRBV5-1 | CASSLYGASGNTIYF | TGCGCCAGCAGCTTGTATGGGGCGTCGGGAAACACCATATATTTT
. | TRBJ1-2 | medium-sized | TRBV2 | CASSEAVGHYGYTF | TGTGCCAGCAGTGAAGCAGTCGGGCACTATGGCTACACCTTC
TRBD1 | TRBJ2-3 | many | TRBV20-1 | CSASYGTGGTDTQYF | TGCAGTGCTAGTTATGGGACAGGGGGCACAGATACGCAGTATTTT
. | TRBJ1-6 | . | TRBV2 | CASSDQSGTAYPLHF | TGTGCCAGCAGCGATCAGTCCGGAACAGCTTACCCCCTCCACTTT
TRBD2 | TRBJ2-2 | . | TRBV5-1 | CASSLVLAGGSGELFF | TGCGCCAGCAGCTTGGTTTTAGCGGGAGGATCCGGGGAGCTGTTTTTT
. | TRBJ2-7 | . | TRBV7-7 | CASSVEARDEQYF | TGTGCCAGCAGCGTTGAGGCCCGGGACGAGCAGTACTTC
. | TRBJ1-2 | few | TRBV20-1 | CSAGEVVYGYTF | TGCAGTGCTGGAGAGGTAGTTTATGGCTACACCTTC
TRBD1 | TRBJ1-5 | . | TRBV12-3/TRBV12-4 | CASSRTGNNQPQHF | TGTGCCAGCAGCCGGACAGGTAACAATCAGCCCCAGCATTTT
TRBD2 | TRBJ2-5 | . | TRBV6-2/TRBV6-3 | CASSRPGRGDQETQYF | TGTGCCAGCAGTCGCCCCGGGCGGGGGGACCAAGAGACCCAGTACTTC
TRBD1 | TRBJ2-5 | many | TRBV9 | CASSPLGQVGETQYF | TGTGCCAGCAGCCCTTTGGGACAGGTGGGCGAGACCCAGTACTTC
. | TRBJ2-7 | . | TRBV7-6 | CASSLEYEHSF | TGTGCTAGCAGCTTGGAATACGAGCACTCCTTC
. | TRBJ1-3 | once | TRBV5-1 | CASSPGMNTEAFFGQGTIYF | .
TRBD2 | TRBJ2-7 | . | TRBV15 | CATSSPGLASTYEQYF | TGTGCCACCAGCTCACCAGGACTAGCGTCGACCTACGAGCAGTACTTC
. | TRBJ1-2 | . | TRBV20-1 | CSARGGYTF | TGCAGTGCTAGGGGTGGCTACACCTTC